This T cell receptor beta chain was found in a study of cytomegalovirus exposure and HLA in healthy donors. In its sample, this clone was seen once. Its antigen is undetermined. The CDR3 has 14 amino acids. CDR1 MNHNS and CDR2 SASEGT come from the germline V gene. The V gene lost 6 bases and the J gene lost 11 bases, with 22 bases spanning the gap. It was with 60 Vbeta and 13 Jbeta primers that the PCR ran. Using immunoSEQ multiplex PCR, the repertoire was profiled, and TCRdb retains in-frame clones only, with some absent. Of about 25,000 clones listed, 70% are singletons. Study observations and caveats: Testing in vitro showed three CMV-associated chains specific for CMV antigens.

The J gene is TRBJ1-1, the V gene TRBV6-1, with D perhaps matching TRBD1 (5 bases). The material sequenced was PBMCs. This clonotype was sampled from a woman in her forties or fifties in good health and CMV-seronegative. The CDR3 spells CASSAGLLSERAFF. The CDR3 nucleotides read TGTGCCAGCAGCGCGGGACTTCTTTCCGAGAGGGCTTTCTTT.